This is a list of T cell receptor beta chains from one sample in a study of siplizumab effects on memory and regulatory T cells. Only in-frame clones appear in the TCRdb table, and some are missing; sequencing was by immunoSEQ multiplex PCR. The data hold approximately 100,000 clones, with around 95% observed a single time. The specimen was Tregs sorted from blood. The receptors shown here come from a human donor in good health. The CDR3 runs from the conserved cysteine through the conserved F or W. Each record gives: V gene, clone size, D gene, J gene, CDR3 protein, CDR3 DNA. A D gene is named only where the DNA matches it firmly. The size of a clone is reported for some rows only, either as once, few or many, or as a class for expanded clones.

v_gene: TRBV19; abundance: few; d_gene: TRBD1; j_gene: TRBJ1-3; CDR3aa: CASSQGARGNTIYF; CDR3nt: TGTGCCAGTTCTCAGGGGGCGCGAGGAAACACCATATATTTT
v_gene: TRBV27; abundance: .; d_gene: TRBD2; j_gene: TRBJ2-1; CDR3aa: CASSLGLASQVYEQFF; CDR3nt: TGTGCCAGCAGTCTAGGACTAGCGTCCCAAGTGTATGAGCAGTTCTTC
v_gene: TRBV7-9; abundance: .; d_gene: .; j_gene: TRBJ2-5; CDR3aa: CAISGPQETQYF; CDR3nt: TGTGCCATCTCAGGACCGCAAGAGACCCAGTACTTC
v_gene: TRBV28; abundance: once; d_gene: TRBD1; j_gene: TRBJ2-5; CDR3aa: CASSFTGAETQYF; CDR3nt: TGTGCCAGCAGTTTTACAGGGGCAGAGACCCAGTACTTC
v_gene: TRBV7-2; abundance: .; d_gene: TRBD1; j_gene: TRBJ1-1; CDR3aa: CASSLGGTGGLAFF; CDR3nt: TGTGCCAGCAGCTTAGGGGGGACAGGGGGCTTAGCTTTCTTT
v_gene: TRBV5-1; abundance: .; d_gene: TRBD1; j_gene: TRBJ1-1; CDR3aa: CASSPQGQGLFTEAFF; CDR3nt: TGCGCCAGCAGCCCCCAGGGACAGGGATTATTTACTGAAGCTTTCTTT
v_gene: TRBV5-4; abundance: .; d_gene: .; j_gene: TRBJ2-5; CDR3aa: CASSPWTEVGTQYF; CDR3nt: TGTGCCAGCAGCCCCTGGACAGAAGTGGGGACCCAGTACTTC
v_gene: TRBV6-5; abundance: .; d_gene: .; j_gene: TRBJ2-2; CDR3aa: CASSYSKLSNTGELFF; CDR3nt: TGTGCCAGCAGTTACTCGAAACTGTCGAACACCGGGGAGCTGTTTTTT
v_gene: TRBV7-9; abundance: .; d_gene: .; j_gene: TRBJ1-1; CDR3aa: CASSLRGGRTEAFF; CDR3nt: TGTGCCAGCAGCCTACGGGGAGGCCGCACTGAAGCTTTCTTT
v_gene: TRBV4-1; abundance: .; d_gene: TRBD1; j_gene: TRBJ2-6; CDR3aa: CASSHRPGTGELVVLTF; CDR3nt: TGCGCCAGCAGCCACCGACCGGGGACAGGTGAACTGGTAGTCCTGACTTTC
v_gene: TRBV5-1; abundance: .; d_gene: TRBD1; j_gene: TRBJ1-1; CDR3aa: CASSSSDRVNTEAFF; CDR3nt: TGCGCCAGCAGCTCCTCGGACAGGGTGAACACTGAAGCTTTCTTT
v_gene: TRBV7-2; abundance: .; d_gene: .; j_gene: TRBJ2-7; CDR3aa: CASSLAPYEQYF; CDR3nt: TGTGCCAGCAGCCTTGCCCCCTACGAGCAGTACTTC
v_gene: TRBV19; abundance: .; d_gene: TRBD1; j_gene: TRBJ2-2; CDR3aa: CASRDRGATGELFF; CDR3nt: TGTGCCAGCAGAGACAGGGGCGCCACCGGGGAGCTGTTTTTT
v_gene: TRBV7-8; abundance: .; d_gene: .; j_gene: TRBJ1-6; CDR3aa: CASSLGPAGNSPLHF; CDR3nt: TGTGCCAGCAGCTTGGGACCTGCGGGGAATTCACCCCTCCACTTT
v_gene: TRBV28; abundance: once; d_gene: TRBD1; j_gene: TRBJ2-2; CDR3aa: CASSFETGYTGELFF; CDR3nt: TGTGCCAGCAGTTTTGAGACAGGGTATACCGGGGAGCTGTTTTTT
v_gene: TRBV27; abundance: .; d_gene: TRBD2; j_gene: TRBJ2-2; CDR3aa: CASKIGLANTGELFF; CDR3nt: TGTGCCAGCAAGATCGGACTAGCGAACACCGGGGAGCTGTTTTTT
v_gene: TRBV6-1; abundance: once; d_gene: TRBD1; j_gene: TRBJ2-7; CDR3aa: CASRTGTGVYEQYF; CDR3nt: TGTGCCAGCAGAACCGGGACAGGGGTATACGAGCAGTACTTC
v_gene: TRBV10-2; abundance: once; d_gene: TRBD2; j_gene: TRBJ2-7; CDR3aa: CASTLAGVLAGFSYEQYF; CDR3nt: TGCGCCAGCACGTTAGCGGGAGTACTGGCTGGTTTCTCCTACGAGCAGTACTTC
v_gene: TRBV18; abundance: .; d_gene: .; j_gene: TRBJ2-7; CDR3aa: CASSPTTYEQYF; CDR3nt: TGTGCCAGCTCACCTACAACGTACGAGCAGTACTTC
v_gene: TRBV5-1; abundance: .; d_gene: .; j_gene: TRBJ2-7; CDR3aa: CASRLHRGGYEQYF; CDR3nt: TGCGCCAGCCGCTTACACAGGGGAGGCTACGAGCAATACTTC
v_gene: TRBV25-1; abundance: .; d_gene: .; j_gene: TRBJ1-2; CDR3aa: CASSGRAGYEGYTF; CDR3nt: TGTGCCAGCAGTGGCCGAGCGGGGTATGAGGGCTACACCTTC
v_gene: TRBV6-1; abundance: .; d_gene: TRBD1; j_gene: TRBJ1-2; CDR3aa: CASSERGRVKPGYTF; CDR3nt: TGTGCCAGCAGTGAAAGGGGGCGCGTAAAGCCTGGCTACACCTTC
v_gene: TRBV14; abundance: .; d_gene: .; j_gene: TRBJ2-7; CDR3aa: CASSPAAYEQYF; CDR3nt: TGTGCCAGCAGCCCCGCGGCCTACGAGCAGTACTTC